This section outlines one TCR beta chain sequence together with its context. What this receptor recognizes is not known. No much larger clonotype is one base removed from it; base qualities were not supplied. TCRbeta CDR3 regions were amplified from genomic DNA using the immunoSEQ Assay, a bias-controlled multiplex PCR. As for the original processing: Within the assay, amplification of reference gene primers was used to estimate how many nucleated cells each sample contained. To quantify the absolute abundance of each unique TCRbeta CDR3 rearrangement, sequence reads were collapsed and filtered. For each sample, productive Simpson clonality was calculated as the square root of Simpson's diversity index over productive rearrangements. TCRdb stores this immuneACCESS table with in-frame sequences only. Part of the clones is absent; in the studies checked, under half of the shortfall reflects unresolved V genes, and no reason is known for the rest. Clonal size and the V and J genes are those of that table, whereas D and trimming came from the DNA. This sample lists over 200,000 clones; just over 85% were detected once. The ten largest account for around a tenth of the sample.

One collaborating source in Seattle enrolled patients during active infection and followed them longitudinally through the course of disease. Collaborating institutions collected whole blood in K2EDTA tubes following their own protocols. For TCRbeta analysis, collaborator samples were shipped as frozen whole blood, as isolated PBMCs, or as DNA extracted from either sample type. The CDR3 holds 17 amino acids from the cysteine to the phenylalanine. This entry keeps only the CDR3 DNA: 51 bases, framed from base 1. Trimming accounts for 0 bases at V and 0 bases at J, while the number of junction bases matched to no gene is 6. From a lookup of the germline V gene (reference sequence), CDR1 and CDR2 are LGHDT and YNNKEL. The data are from a study of blood T cell repertoires in COVID-19 (dated by TCRdb to about 2020). For the study in its entirety: Collaborator samples came from the United States, Italy and Spain and covered acute and convalescent phases of COVID-19. Samples came from the ongoing ImmuneRACE study (first 160 participants) plus 1,254 subjects from 6 global collaborators. Where available, HLA class I and class II types were taken from metadata supplied by the sample provider and were not determined by assay-based typing. The repertoires were made available in a free public database intended to serve as a resource for research on the immune response to SARS-CoV-2. Deeply sampled blood TCRbeta repertoires from subjects exposed to, actively infected with, or recovered from COVID-19 were included in the dataset. The material from the prospective study consisted of cDNA or gDNA derived from T cells, B-cell-depleted T cells, or PBMCs. Sample metadata almost always included a de-identified subject ID, COVID-19 status, age in years and sex.

Points the paper makes about the study in general: The quantity of clinical and demographic metadata differed by source and by participant and was supplied without curation.

The specimen sequenced was peripheral blood. The V and J segments used are TRBV3-1 (or the pseudogene TRBV3-2) and TRBJ1-2, and 8 bases in between align with TRBD1. The TCR originated in a man aged 45-65 years with COVID-19, enrolled during active disease. This receptor carries the CDR3 CASSQDSGGLANYGYTF. The DNA sequence is as follows: TGTGCCAGCAGCCAAGATTCAGGGGGCCTGGCTAACTATGGCTACACCTTC.